A selection of T cell receptor beta chains follows, all from one sample in a study of Tregs in tolerant kidney transplant recipients. Repertoires were generated with immunoSEQ multiplex PCR, while TCRdb's copy carries only in-frame clones and drops some. The sample records around 78,000 clones, under 95% being singletons. Sequenced here: Tregs from blood, sampled before the transplant. The source is a human donor who received a combined kidney and bone marrow transplant. Both conserved end residues are part of each CDR3. A D gene is named only where the DNA matches it firmly. The size entry is marked missing in some rows and otherwise reads once, few, many or a size class.

size	D	length	V	J	DNA	CDR3
few	-	14	TRBV15	TRBJ2-7	TGTGCCACCAGCAGAGACAGGAGCTCCTACGAGCAGTACTTC	CATSRDRSSYEQYF
-	TRBD1	15	TRBV7-2	TRBJ1-3	TGTGCCAGCAGCCTGGACAGGGTCTCTGGAAACACCATATATTTT	CASSLDRVSGNTIYF
-	-	14	TRBV5-1	TRBJ2-3	TGCGCCAGCAGCGACGGGACGCCCACAGATACGCAGTATTTT	CASSDGTPTDTQYF
-	-	14	TRBV18	TRBJ2-7	TGTGCCAGCCAGATTTCCGACGGACACTACGAGCAGTACTTC	CASQISDGHYEQYF
-	TRBD2	14	TRBV7-2	TRBJ2-1	TGTGCCAGCATCGGGGGGACCCTCTACAATGAGCAGTTCTTC	CASIGGTLYNEQFF
-	TRBD1	17	TRBV4-1	TRBJ2-2	TGCGCCAGCAGCCAAGATAGTGGACAGGGGTTCCCCGGGGAGCTGTTTTTT	CASSQDSGQGFPGELFF
-	TRBD2	20	TRBV2	TRBJ2-5	TGTGCCAGCAGTGGGGGCGGCCCGGGACTAGCGGGTCCTTACCAAGAGACCCAGTACTTC	CASSGGGPGLAGPYQETQYF
-	-	15	TRBV4-1	TRBJ2-3	TGCGCCAGCAGCGCAACCGGACCAAGCACAGATACGCAGTATTTT	CASSATGPSTDTQYF
once	-	15	TRBV6-6	TRBJ1-3	TGTGCCAGCAGCCCCGACAAGAGCTCTGGAAACACCATATATTTT	CASSPDKSSGNTIYF
-	TRBD1	14	TRBV30	TRBJ1-4	TGTGCCTGGAGTGTTGGGACAGGGGTGGAAAAACTGTTTTTT	CAWSVGTGVEKLFF
-	-	15	TRBV7-6	TRBJ1-5	TGTGCCAGCAGCCTAGCGGATGGGGGTATTCAGCCCCAGCATTTT	CASSLADGGIQPQHF
-	TRBD2	15	TRBV7-8	TRBJ2-7	TGTGCCAGCAGCTTACTAACTAGCGGATCCTACGAGCAGTACTTC	CASSLLTSGSYEQYF
-	-	15	TRBV28	TRBJ1-2	TGTGCCAGCAGACCGCGGGACCGCCCTAACTATGGCTACACCTTC	CASRPRDRPNYGYTF
-	TRBD2	15	TRBV6-5	TRBJ2-7	TGTGCCAGCAGAAAACGCCGGGACTATTCCTACGAGCAGTACTTC	CASRKRRDYSYEQYF
-	TRBD1	15	TRBV9	TRBJ1-4	TGTGCCAGCAGCGTCGGGACAGGGGACGCGGAAAAACTGTTTTTT	CASSVGTGDAEKLFF
once	-	12	TRBV30	TRBJ1-4	TGTGCCTGGCAGGGATTTCAAGAAAAACTGTTTTTT	CAWQGFQEKLFF
once	TRBD1	15	TRBV7-6	TRBJ2-1	TGTGCCAGCAGCTTAGAGGGGGCAGGCCCGGATGAGCAGTTCTTC	CASSLEGAGPDEQFF
-	-	14	TRBV11-3	TRBJ2-2	TGTGCCAGCAGCTTAGGGCCGGGCACCGGGGAGCTGTTTTTT	CASSLGPGTGELFF
-	TRBD2	16	TRBV7-3	TRBJ2-5	TGTGCCAGCAGCTTAAAGGCGGGGGGCTCTGGAGAGACCCAGTACTTC	CASSLKAGGSGETQYF
-	-	16	TRBV21-1	TRBJ2-7	TGTGCCAGCAGCAAAGAACCGCGGGAGCTGTCCTACGAGCAGTACTTC	CASSKEPRELSYEQYF
-	TRBD2	14	TRBV19	TRBJ2-1	TGTGCCTCCCAAAGCGGGAGCTCCTACAATGAGCAGTTCTTC	CASQSGSSYNEQFF
-	TRBD2	15	TRBV4-3	TRBJ2-1	TGCGCCAGCAGCCAAGATTTGGGGACTAGAGGTGAGCAGTTCTTC	CASSQDLGTRGEQFF
-	TRBD1	14	TRBV6-1	TRBJ2-5	TGTGCCAGCAGGACCGGGACAGGTAATATCGAGGGGTACTTC	CASRTGTGNIEGYF
-	-	15	TRBV6-1	TRBJ1-6	TGTGCCAGCAGTGAACTAGCGCTACGGAATTCACCCCTCCACTTT	CASSELALRNSPLHF
-	-	15	TRBV2	TRBJ1-1	TGTGCCAGCAGTGAGAGGGGACCCCCTAACACTGAAGCTTTCTTT	CASSERGPPNTEAFF
-	-	14	TRBV19	TRBJ1-6	TGTGCCAGTAGTATCGAGGAAGGAGTCGCACCCCTCCACTTT	CASSIEEGVAPLHF
once	TRBD1	18	TRBV14	TRBJ2-2	TGTGCCAGCAGCCAAGGGGGGACAGGGTGGTGGAACACCGGGGAGCTGTTTTTT	CASSQGGTGWWNTGELFF
-	-	14	TRBV18	TRBJ2-3	TGTGCCAGCTCACCACCGGGAAACACAGATACGCAGTATTTT	CASSPPGNTDTQYF
-	TRBD1	13	TRBV4-2	TRBJ1-2	TGTGCCAGCAGCCGCGGGACAGATTATGGCTACACCTTC	CASSRGTDYGYTF
-	-	16	TRBV4-1	TRBJ1-3	TGCGCCAGCAGCCAAACTTTATTGGAATCTGGAAACACCATATATTTT	CASSQTLLESGNTIYF
once	-	14	TRBV2	TRBJ2-3	TGTGCCAGTGTTCGAGGGGCCAGCACAGATACGCAGTATTTT	CASVRGASTDTQYF
-	-	11	TRBV2	TRBJ2-5	TGTGCCAGCAGTCCCCAAGAGACCCAGTACTTC	CASSPQETQYF
-	TRBD1	15	TRBV7-9	TRBJ1-4	TGTGCCAGCAGCTCGACAGGGGGCGCAGCAGAAAAACTGTTTTTT	CASSSTGGAAEKLFF
-	-	12	TRBV2	TRBJ1-4	TGTGCCAGCGCCAGGGGTTCTGAAAAACTGTTTTTT	CASARGSEKLFF
-	TRBD1	13	TRBV6-5	TRBJ1-5	TGTGCCACCAGGGGGCTCGGCAATCAGCCCCAGCATTTT	CATRGLGNQPQHF
-	TRBD2	14	TRBV4-2	TRBJ2-5	TGTGCCAGCAGCCCATCTAGCGGGCAAGAGACCCAGTACTTC	CASSPSSGQETQYF
-	TRBD2	15	TRBV5-5	TRBJ2-5	TGTGCCAGCAGCCCGGCGGGGGGCAACCAAGAGACCCAGTACTTC	CASSPAGGNQETQYF
-	-	15	TRBV28	TRBJ1-4	TGTGCCAGCAGATCGCCCGGGGGAACTAATGAAAAACTGTTTTTT	CASRSPGGTNEKLFF
-	-	15	TRBV19	TRBJ1-3	TGTGCCAGTAGTATCGGACGGATCTCTGGAAACACCATATATTTT	CASSIGRISGNTIYF
-	TRBD2	15	TRBV7-2	TRBJ2-3	TGTGCCAGCAGCTCGAGCGGGAGGGGGACAGATACGCAGTATTTT	CASSSSGRGTDTQYF
-	-	14	TRBV7-3	TRBJ1-1	TGTGCCAGCAGCTCGGACGGACTGAACACTGAAGCTTTCTTT	CASSSDGLNTEAFF
-	TRBD1	15	TRBV18	TRBJ2-1	TGTGCCAGCTCACCCGGACAGGCTATCTACAATGAGCAGTTCTTC	CASSPGQAIYNEQFF
-	TRBD1	15	TRBV27	TRBJ2-7	TGTGCCAGCAGAGGGGCGGGACAGGGCACTTACGAGCAGTACTTC	CASRGAGQGTYEQYF
-	TRBD1	15	TRBV19	TRBJ2-3	TGTGCCAGTAGCCCTCCGGGACAGGGTCGGAATACGCAGTATTTT	CASSPPGQGRNTQYF
-	-	15	TRBV28	TRBJ2-2	TGTGCCAGCAGTCCCCCTACAGGGAACACCGGGGAGCTGTTTTTT	CASSPPTGNTGELFF
once	-	14	TRBV6-4	TRBJ1-2	TGTGCCAGCAGCCCCACCCTGGACAGCTATGGCTACACCTTC	CASSPTLDSYGYTF